The clone carrying this T cell receptor beta chain was counted ten times or more. Its matching antigen is unknown. The study tagged each TCR cDNA molecule with a unique molecular identifier. Via MiXCR, TCRdb re-called the 5' RACE reads, giving one row per CDR3 protein. The sample lists some 53,000 distinct CDR3 sequences; roughly 7% were seen once. Per the germline V gene, CDR1 is MNHEY and CDR2 is SVGEGT. This CDR3 spans 13 amino acids. Between the trimmed V and J ends, which lost 10 bases and 0 bases, there was a span of 9 bases. The source of the sample is a study of spatial heterogeneity in lung cancer. Overall study context: Detected sequences consistently included more beta-chain ones than alpha-chain ones.

Indicated time point: sample taken at primary tumor resection. Material for sequencing was whole RNA from tumor, nontumor lung or frozen PBMC, left unsorted. Study-level findings and limits: At tumor resection, ubiquitous expanded TCRs were detected in blood more often than later.

Sequences were derived from PBMCs, sampled at surgery. The clonotype originates from a female donor with early-stage non-small cell lung cancer. The V gene is TRBV6-2 or TRBV6-3, the J gene TRBJ2-2; D is unclear. The CDR3 DNA follows: TGTGCCAACGCAGATACGAACACCGGGGAGCTGTTTTTT. Its protein is CANADTNTGELFF.